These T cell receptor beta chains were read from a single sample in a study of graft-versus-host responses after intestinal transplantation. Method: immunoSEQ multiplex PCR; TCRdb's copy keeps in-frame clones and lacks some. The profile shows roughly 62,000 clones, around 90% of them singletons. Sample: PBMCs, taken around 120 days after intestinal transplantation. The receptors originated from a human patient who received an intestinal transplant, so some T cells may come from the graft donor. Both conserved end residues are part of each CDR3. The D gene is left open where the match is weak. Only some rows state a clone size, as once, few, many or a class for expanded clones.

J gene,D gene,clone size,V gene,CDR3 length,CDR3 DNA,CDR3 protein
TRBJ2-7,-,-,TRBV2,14,TGTGCCAGCAGTGAGGTCATAGGTAACAGCGAGCAGTACTTC,CASSEVIGNSEQYF
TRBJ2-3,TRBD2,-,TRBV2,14,TGTGCCAGCAGTGCCCTAGCGGGAGTAGATACGCAGTATTTT,CASSALAGVDTQYF
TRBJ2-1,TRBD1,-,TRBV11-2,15,TGTGCCAGCAGCTTCCGGGACAGGCAAGACAATGAGCAGTTCTTC,CASSFRDRQDNEQFF
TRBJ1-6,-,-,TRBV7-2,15,TGTGCCAGCAGCCTGTCGGGACAACATAATTCACCCCTCCACTTT,CASSLSGQHNSPLHF
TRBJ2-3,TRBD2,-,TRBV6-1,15,TGTGCCAGCAAGACGCTAGCGGGGGGCCCAGATACGCAGTATTTT,CASKTLAGGPDTQYF
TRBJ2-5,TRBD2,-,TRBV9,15,TGTGCCAGCAGCGCCGGGACTAGCGGGAAAGAGACCCAGTACTTC,CASSAGTSGKETQYF
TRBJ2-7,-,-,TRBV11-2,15,TGTGCCAGCAGCTTAGATGTCAGTACTGCCTACGAGCAGTACTTC,CASSLDVSTAYEQYF
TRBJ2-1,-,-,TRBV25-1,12,TGTGCCAGCAGTGAATATTGGAATGAGCAGTTCTTC,CASSEYWNEQFF
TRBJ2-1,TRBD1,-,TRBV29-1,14,TGCAGCGTTGAAAGGGGGCGCCTGGGAAATGAGCAGTTCTTC,CSVERGRLGNEQFF
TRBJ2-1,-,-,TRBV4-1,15,TGCGCCAGCAGCTTTGACTTTAGCTCCTACAATGAGCAGTTCTTC,CASSFDFSSYNEQFF
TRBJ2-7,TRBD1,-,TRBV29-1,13,TGCAGCGTTCCCGGGACAGGGAACCACGAGCAGTACTTC,CSVPGTGNHEQYF
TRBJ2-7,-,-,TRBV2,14,TGTGCCAGCAGTTCCGGGACGGGTTACTACGAGCAGTACTTC,CASSSGTGYYEQYF
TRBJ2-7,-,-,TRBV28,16,TGTGCCAGCAGCCAGGCCTCGGGGGTGGCCTACTACGAGCAGTACTTC,CASSQASGVAYYEQYF
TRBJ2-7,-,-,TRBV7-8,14,TGTGCCAGCAGCTCCCCCGCAGCCGCCTACGAGCAGTACTTC,CASSSPAAAYEQYF
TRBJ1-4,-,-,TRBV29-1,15,TGCAGCGTGAAAGGCCAACGAGTAGCTAATGAAAAACTGTTTTTT,CSVKGQRVANEKLFF
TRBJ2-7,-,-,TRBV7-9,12,TGTGCCAGCTTGGGGGGCAACTACGAGCAGTACTTC,CASLGGNYEQYF
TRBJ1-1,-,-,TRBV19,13,TGTGCCGTGGGGGGCGCGGGGAACACTGAAGCTTTCTTT,CAVGGAGNTEAFF
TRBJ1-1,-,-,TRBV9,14,TGTGCCAGCAATCCCGTGGGAATTAACACTGAAGCTTTCTTT,CASNPVGINTEAFF
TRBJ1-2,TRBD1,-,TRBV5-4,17,TGTGCCAGCAGGGTTAACAGGGGGCCTAGGCCGGCCTATGGCTACACCTTC,CASRVNRGPRPAYGYTF
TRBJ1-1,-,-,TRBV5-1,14,TGCGCCAGCAGCTTGACAGTAGGGAACACTGAAGCTTTCTTT,CASSLTVGNTEAFF
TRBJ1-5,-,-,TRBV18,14,TGTGCCAGCTCACCTGGGCCTCCCAATCAGCCCCAGCATTTT,CASSPGPPNQPQHF
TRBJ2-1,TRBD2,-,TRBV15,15,TGTGCCACCAGCACCAGCGGGACCTCCTACAATGAGCAGTTCTTC,CATSTSGTSYNEQFF
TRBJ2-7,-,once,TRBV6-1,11,TGTGCCAGCAGTGGGGGGGCTTTGCAGTACTTC,CASSGGALQYF
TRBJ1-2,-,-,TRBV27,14,TGTGCCAGCAGTTTTAATTGGGGGAGCTATGGCTACACCTTC,CASSFNWGSYGYTF
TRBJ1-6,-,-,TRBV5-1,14,TGCGCCAGCGCGGACGGAAATAGAGATTCACCCCTCCACTTT,CASADGNRDSPLHF
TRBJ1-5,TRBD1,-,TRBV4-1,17,TGCGCCAGCAGCCAGCTCATTATTCAGGGGGCGGGTCAGCCCCAGCATTTT,CASSQLIIQGAGQPQHF
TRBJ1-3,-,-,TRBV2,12,TGTGCCAGCAGTGAAGGGGGAAGCACCATATATTTT,CASSEGGSTIYF